These 28 T cell receptor beta chains share one sample of origin, sequenced in a study of cytomegalovirus exposure and HLA in healthy donors. The study ran its PCR with 60 Vbeta and 13 Jbeta primers. Clones were sequenced by immunoSEQ multiplex PCR, and TCRdb holds only the in-frame ones, with some missing. Here the sample spans some 180,000 clones, roughly an eighth being singletons. Sequencing was done on a sample of PBMCs. These receptors came from a man in his fifties or sixties in good health and CMV-seropositive.

The chain joins TRBV10-3 to TRBJ2-1; 7 positions agree with TRBD2. The V gene's germline CDR1 is ENHRY and CDR2 SYGVKD. V shed 7 bases and J 10 bases; nucleotides not matched to a gene: 10. The CDR3 runs to 13 residues. CDR3 sequence (DNA): TGTGCCATCAAGCGGGAACAGAGGGACGAGCAGTTCTTC. This encodes CAIKREQRDEQFF.

This clone was observed a few times. The chain joins TRBV5-6 to TRBJ1-1; 9 positions match TRBD1. The V gene's germline CDR1 is SGHDT and CDR2 YYEEEE. The CDR3 sequence is 16 residues long. V lost 0 bases and J lost 6; bases outside the gene matches: 9. CDR3 bases: TGTGCCAGCAGCTTGGGTTGGGACAGGGCCGCCTCTGAAGCTTTCTTT. Translated, it gives CASSLGWDRAASEAFF.

The V call is TRBV7-3, the J call TRBJ2-5, with 15 bases identical to TRBD2. Losses at the gene ends were 0 bases for V and 2 bases for J; bases not matched to a gene: 10. The CDR3 has 20 residues. The V gene's germline CDR1 is SGHTA and CDR2 FQGTGA. CDR3 nucleotides: TGTGCCAGCAGCTTAACGCCCGCGGGACTAGCGGGGGGAGGTCAAGAGACCCAGTACTTC. Translation: CASSLTPAGLAGGGQETQYF.

The chain combines TRBV6-5 with TRBJ2-3; 8 nucleotides align to TRBD2. V lost 5 bases and J lost 4; bases outside the gene matches: 8. This CDR3 is built from 15 residues. The germline gives CDR1 MNHEY, CDR2 SVGAGI. The CDR3 nucleotides are TGTGCCAGCAGTCTTCAGCGGGGGATCTCAGATACGCAGTATTTT. Translated: CASSLQRGISDTQYF.

This clone was detected a few times. The chain couples TRBV28 to TRBJ1-2, with D maybe TRBD1 (6 bases). The CDR3 totals 12 residues. The ends were cut back, 6 bases at V and 4 bases at J, with 9 bases in the middle. Germline CDR1 is MDHEN and CDR2 is SYDVKM. The CDR3 nucleotides are TGTGCCAGCAGCTGGGGGCCCTATGGCTACACCTTC. Residues: CASSWGPYGYTF.

This clone appeared a few times. The CDR3 is CASSPHGGTEAFF. The CDR3 coding sequence is TGCGCCAGCAGCCCCCATGGGGGGACTGAAGCTTTCTTT. V gene TRBV4-3 combines with J gene TRBJ1-1; D possibly corresponds to TRBD1 (5 bases). This CDR3 has 13 residues. V lost 4 bases and J 5 bases, leaving 11 bases between the germline ends. The germline V gene encodes CDR1 LGHNA and CDR2 YSLEER.

This clone showed up just a few times. The chain carries TRBV2 and TRBJ2-5, with TRBD1 identical over 7 bases. Germline lookup yields CDR1 SNHLY and CDR2 FYNNEI. CDR3 length: 14 residues. V shed 6 bases and J 1 base; nucleotides not matched to a gene: 5. This chain's CDR3 is CASSLGQIQETQYF. The CDR3 coding sequence is TGTGCCAGCAGCCTGGGACAGATCCAAGAGACCCAGTACTTC.

This clone was seen a handful of times. J is TRBJ2-3 and V is TRBV6-5; possible D gene TRBD2, 6 bases. Germline assignment: CDR1 MNHEY and CDR2 SVGAGI. Trimming removed 4 bases from V and 2 bases from J, with 13 bases in between. CDR3 length: 15 amino acids. CDR3 sequence reads: CASSSGGSYTDTQYF. The CDR3 nucleotides are TGTGCCAGCAGTTCTGGAGGGTCCTACACAGATACGCAGTATTTT.

This clone was recorded a few times. J is TRBJ1-4 and V is TRBV9; no clear D gene. The germline CDR1 and CDR2 sequences are SGDLS and YYNGEE. The CDR3 runs to 14 residues. V was clipped by 4 bases and J by 0 bases, with 7 bases between them. CDR3 nucleotides: TGTGCCAGCAGCTCGGTTGCAACTAATGAAAAACTGTTTTTT. This translates into CASSSVATNEKLFF.

This clone was seen only once. An end of the junction does not agree with germline; a read error may underlie this. The gene calls are TRBV4-3 and TRBJ2-3; TRBD2 might be the D (6 bases). The CDR3 has 17 amino acids. In germline, CDR1 is LGHNA, CDR2 YSLEER. The chain's CDR3 is CASSQGILAPGIDAQYF. The CDR3 region has the DNA TGCGCCAGCAGCCAAGGGATCCTAGCGCCGGGGATAGATGCGCAGTATTTT.

V and J are TRBV6-5 and TRBJ1-6, with a tentative D call TRBD1 (5 bases). Trimming removed 4 bases from V and 10 bases from J, with 20 bases in between. Germline V lookup: CDR1 MNHEY, CDR2 SVGAGI. There are 16 residues in the CDR3. For the CDR3, the DNA is TGTGCCAGCAGTTCCGACAGTAAAAGGGGTGACTCACCCCTCCACTTT. It specifies CASSSDSKRGDSPLHF.

The CDR3 sequence is CASSETGNEQYF. The CDR3 nucleotides read TGTGCCAGCAGCGAGACAGGGAACGAGCAGTACTTC. This chain connects TRBV5-5 to TRBJ2-7; 7 bases map to TRBD1. The CDR3 covers 12 residues. Losses at the gene ends were 4 bases for V and 5 bases for J; bases not matched to a gene: 3. The germline CDR1 and CDR2 sequences are SGHKS and YYEKEE (reference sequence).

The genes are TRBV28 and TRBJ1-5, with D maybe TRBD1 (6 bases). V lost 5 bases and J 0 bases, leaving 17 bases between the germline ends. This CDR3 spans 17 amino acids. CDR1 and CDR2 (germline): MDHEN, SYDVKM. This CDR3 is CASSEGWSGASNQPQHF. The DNA of the CDR3 is TGTGCCAGCAGTGAAGGTTGGTCAGGGGCTAGCAATCAGCCCCAGCATTTT. Supplemented by reference TRBV28 and TRBJ1-5, the full variable domain reads DVKVTQSSRYLVKRTGEKVFLECVQDMDHENMFWYRQDPGLGLRLIYFSYDVKMKEKGDIPEGYSVSREKKERFSLILESASTNQTSMYLCASSEGWSGASNQPQHFGDGTRLSIL.

This clone was observed a few times. This chain connects TRBV2 to TRBJ2-3, with 11 bases lining up with TRBD2. There are 15 residues in the CDR3. CDR1 is SNHLY, CDR2 FYNNEI, per germline. The ends lost 5 bases at V and 0 bases at J; junction bases unmatched: 1. The CDR3, as DNA: TGTGCCAGCAGTACTAGCGGGGGAAGCACAGATACGCAGTATTTT. Translation: CASSTSGGSTDTQYF.

The V and J genes are TRBV10-3 and TRBJ2-1, with D maybe TRBD2 (6 bases). CDR3 length: 12 residues. Deletions cut 4 bases from V and 8 bases from J, with 9 bases between. Germline CDR1 is ENHRY and CDR2 is SYGVKD. The CDR3 sequence: CAISGGEDEQFF. The CDR3 DNA is TGTGCCATCAGTGGCGGGGAGGATGAGCAGTTCTTC.

V and J are TRBV11-3 and TRBJ1-1, with D uncertain. Germline V CDR1 and CDR2: SGHNT, YENEEA. There are 15 residues in the CDR3. The V end was cut by 2 bases, the J end by 1 base, with 11 bases between. The CDR3 DNA sequence: TGTGCCAGCAGCTTACTATCCCGAGGGAACACTGAAGCTTTCTTT. Protein product: CASSLLSRGNTEAFF.

The chain joins TRBV4-1 to TRBJ2-1; 8 nucleotides match TRBD2. This CDR3 is built from 16 residues. Germline CDR1 reads MGHRA; CDR2 reads YSYEKL. V shed 2 bases, J shed 7 bases, and the junction held 10 bases outside the gene matches. CDR3 region: CASSQSETGGQNEQFF. CDR3 DNA: TGCGCCAGCAGCCAAAGTGAGACGGGGGGGCAGAATGAGCAGTTCTTC.

The chain uses TRBV4-1 and TRBJ2-2; 11 bases match TRBD2. The CDR3 length is 17 residues. The germline gives CDR1 MGHRA, CDR2 YSYEKL. V gave up 4 bases and J gave up 5 bases; unmatched junction bases: 9. The CDR3 loop is CASSLFSGGAGTGELFF. CDR3 coding DNA: TGCGCCAGCAGCCTTTTTAGCGGGGGGGCTGGAACCGGGGAGCTGTTTTTT.

The chain uses TRBV6-1 and TRBJ1-4; maybe TRBD1 (5 bases). Germline CDR1 is MNHNS and CDR2 is SASEGT. With 8 bases removed from V and 6 bases from J, the gap between germline ends came to 16 bases. This CDR3 spans 14 amino acids. CDR3 DNA: TGTGCCAGCCGCGTATTAGGGACTCATGAAAAACTGTTTTTT. Amino acids: CASRVLGTHEKLFF.

The chain couples TRBV4-2 to TRBJ1-2; D may be TRBD1 (6 bases). This CDR3 region has 13 residues. Trimming removed 4 bases from V and 6 bases from J, with 12 bases in between. Germline V gives CDR1 LGHNA, CDR2 YNFKEQ. CDR3 residues: CASSRDRLDGYTF. DNA of the CDR3: TGTGCCAGCAGCCGAGACAGGTTGGATGGCTACACCTTC.

This clone was counted only a few times. The V and J genes are TRBV28 and TRBJ2-3, with TRBD2 identical over 10 bases. This CDR3 has 15 residues. With 5 bases clipped from V and 6 bases from J, the junction kept 8 bases outside the gene matches. CDR1 MDHEN and CDR2 SYDVKM come from the germline V gene. The chain's CDR3 is CASSVSGGKSDTQYF. The CDR3 DNA is TGTGCCAGCAGTGTTAGCGGGGGGAAATCTGATACGCAGTATTTT.

The CDR3 sequence is CASSVGLATNEKLFF. CDR3 in DNA: TGTGCCAGCAGCGTAGGGCTGGCAACTAATGAAAAACTGTTTTTT. The V call is TRBV9, the J call TRBJ1-4, with D unresolved. This CDR3 is built from 15 residues. CDR1 and CDR2 from the germline V gene are SGDLS and YYNGEE. Trimming left V 0 bases short and J 0 bases short, with 6 bases between.

This clone was detected a few times. V and J are TRBV4-3 and TRBJ2-3; weak D call: TRBD1 (5 bases). V lost 0 bases to trimming and J lost 3 bases, with 13 bases between them. Germline V gene sequence: CDR1 LGHNA, CDR2 YSLEER. The length of the CDR3 is 16 residues. The CDR3 loop is CASSQDYPGMTDTQYF. The CDR3 DNA sequence: TGCGCCAGCAGCCAAGATTACCCAGGGATGACAGATACGCAGTATTTT.

In its sample, this clone was seen a few times. The chain combines TRBV11-1 with TRBJ2-3; D perhaps matches TRBD1 (6 bases). The V and J ends lost 3 bases and 4 bases respectively, with 11 bases between them. Germline-derived CDR1 and CDR2 are SGHAT and FQDESV (reference sequence). The CDR3 is 14 amino acids. Here the CDR3 DNA reads TGTGCCAGCAGCTTGGACAGATTATCAGATACGCAGTATTTT. It yields the protein CASSLDRLSDTQYF.

This chain connects TRBV5-6 to TRBJ2-5, with D perhaps matching TRBD2 (5 bases). V was trimmed by 5 bases and J by 5 bases, leaving 10 bases between them. There are 12 residues in the CDR3. Looked up from germline, CDR1 is SGHDT and CDR2 is YYEEEE. The CDR3 protein is CASSSTRETQYF. The CDR3 DNA follows: TGTGCCAGCAGTTCTACTAGGGAGACCCAGTACTTC.

The gene calls are TRBV28 and TRBJ1-5; possibly TRBD1 for D (6 bases). Germline V gene data show CDR1 as MDHEN and CDR2 as SYDVKM. This CDR3 contains 15 residues. V dropped 2 bases and J dropped 5 bases, with 13 bases sitting between them. The CDR3 DNA sequence: TGTGCCAGCAGTTTAGCACAACAGGGCTATCAGCCCCAGCATTTT. Translation gives CASSLAQQGYQPQHF.

The chain uses TRBV18 and TRBJ2-1; the D is unclear. CDR1 and CDR2 (germline): KGHSH, LQKENI. Trimming shortened V by 2 bases and J by 0 bases, and 11 bases separated the two germline ends. This CDR3 has 16 residues. This chain's CDR3 is CASSPRSRFSYNEQFF. The CDR3 region has the DNA TGTGCCAGCTCACCAAGGAGCCGATTCTCCTACAATGAGCAGTTCTTC.

This clone was seen a few times. This rearrangement joins TRBV2 to TRBJ2-3; weak D call: TRBD1 (5 bases). The germline CDR1 and CDR2 sequences are SNHLY and FYNNEI. Trimming took 1 base from V and 1 from J, leaving 6 bases between them. The CDR3 is 14 residues long. CDR3 sequence: CASSEVGGTDTQYF. The CDR3 nucleotides read TGTGCCAGCAGTGAAGTAGGGGGCACAGATACGCAGTATTTT.